This T cell receptor beta chain originates from a study of post-analysis software for immune sequencing data. General study results and limits: Controls showed lower frequencies than patients for four to six TRBV segments, and TRBV5-6, TRBV5-1 and TRBV20-1 were among these.

In the case of this clonotype: What it recognizes is unknown.

cDNA libraries of TCR beta carried unique molecular identifiers. TCRdb independently ran MiXCR on the PCR reads; one entry per CDR3 protein. This repertoire shows hundreds of thousands of distinct CDR3 sequences, under 70% found once; its top ten account for approximately 4.5%. CDR3 length: 15 residues. CDR1 is SGHRS, CDR2 YFSETQ, per germline. Trimming took 4 bases from V and 6 from J, leaving 20 bases between them. The sequenced material came from blood. The source is a girl aged 10-17 years with multiple sclerosis. V gene TRBV5-1 combines with J gene TRBJ2-7; possible D gene TRBD2, 6 bases. The CDR3 DNA follows: TGCGCCAGCAGCCCAGCACAGAGCGGGTTCTTCGAGCAGTACTTC. This translates into CASSPAQSGFFEQYF.